Sequencing of this T cell receptor beta chain was carried out in a study of blood T cell repertoires in COVID-19 (dated by TCRdb to 2020 to 2021). Context from the whole study: The collaborator samples originated in the United States, Italy and Spain and spanned the acute and convalescent phases of COVID-19. The sample metadata nearly always contained a de-identified subject ID, COVID-19 status, age in years and sex. Samples came from the ongoing ImmuneRACE study (first 160 participants) plus 1,254 subjects from 6 global collaborators. The repertoires were released in a freely available public database intended as a resource for research on the immune response to SARS-CoV-2. The material from the prospective study consisted of cDNA or gDNA derived from T cells, B-cell-depleted T cells, or PBMCs. Where available, HLA class I and class II types were obtained from metadata supplied by the sample provider rather than from assay-based typing. The dataset comprised deeply sampled blood TCRbeta repertoires from subjects exposed to, actively infected with, or recovered from COVID-19. Study-wide conclusions, independent of this receptor: The amount of clinical and demographic metadata varied by source and participant and was provided uncurated.

As regards this clone: Its antigen target is currently unknown. The sample holds no much larger clone one base away, and base qualities are not on file.

The CDR3 covers 17 residues, taking in both the cysteine and the phenylalanine. Only the CDR3 DNA is retained, 51 bases long and in frame from the first base. Trimming removed 4 bases from V and 3 bases from J; the gene matches leave 13 bases unexplained. CDR1 and CDR2 are read off the germline V gene as SGHRS and YFSETQ. Collaborating institutions collected whole blood in K2EDTA tubes following their own protocols. Collaborator samples were shipped for TCRbeta analysis as frozen whole blood, isolated PBMCs, or DNA extracted from either sample type. TCRbeta CDR3 regions were amplified from genomic DNA by means of the immunoSEQ Assay, a bias-controlled multiplex PCR. Under the source paper's analysis protocol: Nucleated cell counts per sample were estimated from amplification of reference gene primers within the assay. To quantify the absolute abundance of each unique TCRbeta CDR3 rearrangement, sequence reads were collapsed and filtered. For each sample, productive Simpson clonality was calculated by taking the square root of Simpson's diversity index across productive rearrangements. Held by TCRdb, this immuneACCESS table contains in-frame sequences only and omits some clones. Under half of the omission traces to an unresolved V gene where checked; the cause of the rest is unknown. V, J and clone size are those of that table, while D and trimming were read from the DNA. Counted in this sample were 100,000 to 150,000 clones; 80% to 85% of them appeared once. Of the sample, under 4.5% falls within the top ten clones.

The origin of this receptor is a woman between 50 and 59 years old with acute or convalescent COVID-19. The chain is made from TRBV5-1 and TRBJ2-5; the central 9 bases match TRBD2. The sequenced sample was peripheral blood. At the DNA level, the sequence is TGCGCCAGCAGCCCCACTAGCGCGGGGGGGCGGGAAGAGACCCAGTACTTC. The resulting protein is CASSPTSAGGREETQYF.